The sequence of this T cell receptor beta chain was determined in a study of regulatory T cells in long-lasting Graves disease. Arm-PCR of CDR3 regions and iRepertoire HTBI primers were the basis on which TCR beta libraries were built. TCRdb called the multiplex PCR reads again in MiXCR, with one record for every CDR3 protein. The profile shows some 460,000 distinct CDR3 sequences, around 15% of them singletons. About this clonotype itself: What it binds is unknown.

Notes on the study in general: TRBV28, TRBJ1-2 and TRBJ2-5 were segments that persistent disease favored.

Trimming pared 4 bases from V and 3 bases from J, leaving 10 bases between. Germline CDR1 reads LNHDA; CDR2 reads SQIVND (reference sequence). CDR3 length equals 13 residues. Time point specified: newly diagnosed GD, antithyroid drugs for less than 3 months. Preparation of the TCR library used RNA extracted from PBMCs. In each case, Graves' disease was diagnosed per American Thyroid Association guidelines. This sample was shared with a second study, whose subject was T cells in Graves' hyperthyroidism and ophthalmopathy. As that study records: HTBI primers were employed in a first-round RT-PCR of the TCR CDR3. Ophthalmopathy was told apart from stable hyperthyroidism by a 13 V-J model.

Sample: peripheral blood mononuclear cells (PBMCs), taken at new diagnosis, from a patient treated with antithyroid drugs. The TCR originated in a man aged 35 to 55 with Graves disease. V and J are TRBV19 and TRBJ2-7; a possible D gene is TRBD2 (5 bases). The chain's CDR3 is CASSTSSLYEQYF. DNA of the CDR3: TGTGCCAGTAGTACGTCTAGCCTCTACGAGCAGTACTTC.